A single sample is the source of the 26 T cell receptor beta chains below, sequenced in a study of identical twins. TCRdb called the 5' RACE reads again in MiXCR, with one record for every CDR3 protein. The repertoire holds 210,000 or so distinct CDR3 sequences, with about 15% as singletons. The same sample was also studied in work on T cells expressing NK-cell markers.

The sample taken for sequencing was CD8+ T cells sorted from blood. The receptors here all came from a woman aged 18-35 years in good health.

The rearrangement uses TRBV20-1 and TRBJ2-5, with D possibly being TRBD2 (6 bases). Trimming took off 3 bases at V and 4 bases at J, with 15 bases between the two ends. Germline loops: CDR1 DFQATT, CDR2 SNEGSKA (reference sequence). The CDR3 loop spans 14 amino acids. DNA of the CDR3: TGCAGTGCTAGGGTCCGCGGGATATCAGAGACCCAGTACTTC. Translated: CSARVRGISETQYF.

This clonotype was counted a few times. This sequence joins TRBV20-1 and TRBJ2-3; 12 bases map to TRBD2. The CDR3 loop spans 15 amino acids. V was clipped by 6 bases and J by 6 bases; unmatched bases: 10. The germline V gene encodes CDR1 DFQATT and CDR2 SNEGSKA (reference sequence). Here the CDR3 reads CSAFPTSGSGDTQYF. The CDR3 nucleotides are TGCAGTGCATTCCCGACTAGCGGGAGTGGGGATACGCAGTATTTT.

This clonotype was found many times. The chain recombines TRBV29-1 with TRBJ2-7; D is unresolved. The V gene's germline CDR1 is SQVTM and CDR2 ANQGSEA. CDR3 length: 12 residues. The V gene lost 7 bases and the J gene lost 4 bases, with 14 bases spanning the gap. The CDR3 nucleotides are TGCAGCGCCCTCTTTGCCTCTTACGAGCAGTACTTC. Translating gives CSALFASYEQYF.

The chain employs TRBV20-1 and TRBJ2-1; D gene uncertain. CDR1 and CDR2 (germline): DFQATT, SNEGSKA (reference sequence). Trimming stripped 0 bases from V and 7 bases from J, with 7 bases between. The CDR3 totals 12 residues. Here the CDR3 DNA reads TGCAGTGCTAGAGATCCAGCGAATGAGCAGTTCTTC. Translation: CSARDPANEQFF.

The chain carries TRBV12-3 or TRBV12-4 and TRBJ2-2, with D possibly matching TRBD1 (6 bases). The CDR3 length is 12 residues. Between the trimmed V and J ends, which lost 10 bases and 5 bases, there was a span of 11 bases. CDR3 nucleotide sequence: TGTGCCACCTCAACAGGGACCGGGGAGCTGTTTTTT. It codes for CATSTGTGELFF.

This clonotype was recorded a few times. The chain links TRBV27 to TRBJ2-6, with D possibly matching TRBD1 (6 bases). The V end lost 3 bases, the J end lost 1 base, and 19 bases lay between the germline ends. This CDR3 has 19 residues. Germline V lookup: CDR1 MNHEY, CDR2 SMNVEV (reference sequence). CDR3 in amino acids: CASSFLQGTGLSGANVLTF. CDR3 sequence (DNA): TGTGCCAGCAGTTTCCTACAGGGTACGGGCTTGTCTGGGGCCAACGTCCTGACTTTC.

This chain joins TRBV25-1 and TRBJ2-5; the D is unclear. Germline-derived CDR1 and CDR2 are MGHDK and SYGVNS. V was cut by 2 bases and J by 2 bases, with 12 bases left in between. The CDR3 length is 15 residues. CDR3 residues: CASSEGLQHQETQYF. DNA for the CDR3: TGTGCCAGCAGTGAAGGTCTTCAGCATCAAGAGACCCAGTACTTC.

This clonotype was seen only a few times. This sequence joins TRBV10-3 and TRBJ2-1; D is perhaps TRBD1 or TRBD2 (6 bases each). The V end lost 10 bases, the J end lost 7 bases, and 20 bases lay between the germline ends. This CDR3 is built from 14 residues. CDR1 ENHRY and CDR2 SYGVKD come from the germline V gene. The CDR3 DNA is TGTGCCACCCACGGGGGCTCCGGGGGAAATGAGCAGTTCTTC. Residues: CATHGGSGGNEQFF.

This clonotype was seen a single time. The chain recombines TRBV7-3 with TRBJ2-5; TRBD2 matches 7 bases. Germline V gives CDR1 SGHTA, CDR2 FQGTGA. The ends lost 7 bases at V and 1 base at J; junction bases unmatched: 6. The CDR3 runs 14 residues. The CDR3 here is CASNFGGSQETQYF. CDR3 nucleotides: TGTGCCAGCAACTTCGGCGGGAGCCAAGAGACCCAGTACTTC.

The sample holds a few counts of this clonotype. This chain joins TRBV5-1 and TRBJ2-7, with D unresolved. Trimming took off 3 bases at V and 1 base at J, with 5 bases between the two ends. The CDR3 consists of 12 residues. Per germline, CDR1 SGHRS and CDR2 YFSETQ. The CDR3 sequence: CASSSTSYEQYF. The CDR3 DNA follows: TGCGCCAGCAGCTCGACGTCCTACGAGCAGTACTTC.

This clonotype was seen at least ten times. This sequence joins TRBV12-3 or TRBV12-4 and TRBJ1-5; no definite D call. V gave up 5 bases and J gave up 3 bases, with 14 bases separating them. The CDR3 is 15 residues long. The CDR3 sequence is CASSPRLGYNQPQHF. The CDR3 DNA sequence: TGTGCCAGCAGTCCCCGATTAGGCTACAATCAGCCCCAGCATTTT.

This clonotype has only a few counts. The chain has TRBV5-4 and TRBJ2-1, with 7 bases aligning to TRBD1. In germline, CDR1 is SGHNT, CDR2 YYREEE (reference sequence). CDR3 length equals 13 residues. V was clipped by 3 bases and J by 9 bases; unmatched bases: 6. The CDR3 DNA is TGTGCCAGCAGCTCGTGGGACAGCAGTGAGCAGTTCTTC. Encoded protein: CASSSWDSSEQFF.

This clonotype was found a few times. The chain recombines TRBV5-1 with TRBJ2-1; the match to TRBD2 covers 8 bases. V dropped 2 bases and J dropped 10; count of bases not matched to a gene: 11. CDR3 length: 15 amino acids. Germline V gene sequence: CDR1 SGHRS, CDR2 YFSETQ. The CDR3 protein is CASSFGGAIPPEQFF. The CDR3 coding sequence is TGCGCCAGCAGCTTCGGGGGGGCTATACCCCCAGAGCAGTTCTTC.

V usage is TRBV11-2 and J usage is TRBJ2-1; the D gene is possibly TRBD2 (5 bases). Germline lookup yields CDR1 SGHAT and CDR2 FQNNGV. V was clipped by 0 bases and J by 0 bases, with 12 bases between them. The CDR3 contains 17 residues. The CDR3 nucleotides are TGTGCCAGCAGCTTAGATAGCCGGGGTAGCTCCTACAATGAGCAGTTCTTC. Its translation is CASSLDSRGSSYNEQFF.

This clonotype was seen once. This sequence joins TRBV7-6 and TRBJ2-7, with 7 bases lining up with TRBD1. The J segment lost 7 bases and the V segment lost 1 base, leaving 13 bases of the junction unmatched. CDR1 SGHVS and CDR2 FNYEAQ come from the germline V gene. The CDR3 is 16 amino acids. This CDR3 is CASSLGFKGASREQYF. The CDR3 DNA reads TGTGCCAGCAGCTTAGGATTTAAGGGGGCCTCGAGGGAGCAGTACTTC.

In its sample, this clonotype was seen a few times. The chain couples TRBV11-2 to TRBJ2-3, with 11 positions matching TRBD2. Per the germline V gene, CDR1 is SGHAT and CDR2 is FQNNGV. Unmatched junction bases numbered 2, after V lost 0 bases and J lost 0 bases. The CDR3 contains 17 residues. CDR3 sequence (DNA): TGTGCCAGCAGCTTAGAGTTAGCGGGGGGGAGCACAGATACGCAGTATTTT. Translating gives CASSLELAGGSTDTQYF.

In this sample, this clonotype turned up a few times. The chain links TRBV6-2 or TRBV6-3 to TRBJ2-1, with 8 bases lining up with TRBD2. Germline V gene data show CDR1 as MNHEY and CDR2 as SVGEGT. CDR3 length equals 17 residues. The ends lost 0 bases at V and 7 bases at J; junction bases unmatched: 11. For the CDR3, the DNA is TGTGCCAGCAGTTACTCGAGGTTACAGCGGGAGATTAATGAGCAGTTCTTC. Translation gives CASSYSRLQREINEQFF.

The chain joins TRBV2 to TRBJ2-3, with 9 nucleotides matching TRBD2. V lost 6 bases to trimming and J lost 0 bases; unmatched junction nucleotides: 7. CDR1 and CDR2 (germline): SNHLY, FYNNEI. The CDR3 is 16 amino acids. CDR3 sequence: CASRQTTSGSTDTQYF. The CDR3 DNA sequence: TGTGCCAGCAGACAGACCACTAGCGGGAGCACAGATACGCAGTATTTT.

This clonotype was recorded many times. CDR3 in amino acids: CSVRGGAANEQFF. Here the CDR3 DNA reads TGCAGCGTTAGAGGAGGGGCAGCCAATGAGCAGTTCTTC. This sequence joins TRBV29-1 and TRBJ2-1; tentative D call: TRBD2 (6 bases). This CDR3 has 13 residues. Per the germline V gene, CDR1 is SQVTM and CDR2 is ANQGSEA. The V end was cut by 5 bases, the J end by 6 bases, with 14 bases between.

V is TRBV2 and J is TRBJ2-1; TRBD1 matches 7 bases. The V gene end was trimmed by 7 bases and the J gene end by 5 bases; junction bases not matched to a gene: 8. Germline V lookup: CDR1 SNHLY, CDR2 FYNNEI. The CDR3 consists of 14 residues. This chain's CDR3 is CASTTGETNNEQFF. The CDR3 region has the DNA TGTGCCAGCACCACAGGGGAAACTAACAATGAGCAGTTCTTC.

This clonotype has just a few counts. The chain couples TRBV3-1 to TRBJ2-1; D may correspond to TRBD1 or TRBD2 (5 bases each). Trimming removed 0 bases from V and 7 bases from J, with 13 bases in between. The CDR3 is 15 residues long. CDR1 and CDR2 (germline): LGHDT, YNNKEL (reference sequence). CDR3 nucleotide sequence: TGTGCCAGCAGCCAAGATTCCGGGACCGCTAATGAGCAGTTCTTC. Protein product: CASSQDSGTANEQFF.

The rearrangement links TRBV3-1 to TRBJ2-3; 8 nucleotides agree with TRBD2. The V gene end was trimmed by 6 bases and the J gene end by 2 bases; junction bases not matched to a gene: 10. CDR1 LGHDT and CDR2 YNNKEL come from the germline V gene (reference sequence). This CDR3 is built from 16 residues. CDR3 region: CASSLVTSDDTDTQYF. The CDR3 DNA sequence: TGTGCCAGCAGTCTTGTGACTAGCGACGACACAGATACGCAGTATTTT.

The sample holds a few counts of this clonotype. The chain recombines TRBV29-1 with TRBJ2-7; 7 bases match TRBD2. V was clipped by 7 bases and J by 4 bases; unmatched bases: 10. Germline-derived CDR1 and CDR2 are SQVTM and ANQGSEA. There are 13 residues in the CDR3. The CDR3 here is CSAPKGREYEQYF. The CDR3 DNA reads TGCAGCGCTCCCAAGGGGAGGGAATACGAGCAGTACTTC.

This clonotype turned up a few times. V usage is TRBV29-1 and J usage is TRBJ2-5, with 10 bases aligning to TRBD1. CDR1 SQVTM and CDR2 ANQGSEA come from the germline V gene. J was trimmed by 5 bases and V by 3 bases; bases with no gene match: 15. The length of the CDR3 is 17 residues. CDR3 nucleotides: TGCAGCGTTGACCTGATAGGGACAGGGGATTTCGCGGAGACCCAGTACTTC. Its protein product is CSVDLIGTGDFAETQYF.

The chain has TRBV6-2 or TRBV6-3 and TRBJ1-1, with a tentative D call TRBD1 (6 bases). The germline gives CDR1 MNHEY, CDR2 SVGEGT. The CDR3 length is 15 residues. Trimming removed 4 bases from V and 3 bases from J, with 15 bases in between. CDR3 nucleotide sequence: TGTGCCAGCAGTTCCCGCGGGGGACAAGACACTGAAGCTTTCTTT. Protein sequence: CASSSRGGQDTEAFF.

The genes are TRBV10-3 and TRBJ2-3; D ambiguous. The CDR3 totals 11 residues. V lost 3 bases to trimming and J lost 7 bases, with 5 bases between them. Germline V CDR1 and CDR2: ENHRY, SYGVKD. The CDR3 loop is CAISDDYTQYF. The DNA for the CDR3 is TGTGCCATCAGTGATGACTATACGCAGTATTTT.